This T cell receptor (beta chain) was captured by sequencing in a study of shared clonotypes between healthy human individuals. Using immunoSEQ multiplex PCR, the repertoire was profiled, and TCRdb retains in-frame clones only, with some absent. This table holds approximately 710,000 clones, around 90% found once. The receptor was derived from a man younger than 35 in good health. Some clones in this sample may be carry-over from other donors' samples. Sequencing input: memory CD8+ T cells from PBMCs. Indicated subset: CD45RO+ cells pooled with CCR7-negative TemRA cells.

The CDR3 reads CASSDWQINEKLFF. The CDR3 DNA is TGTGCCAGCAGTGATTGGCAGATTAATGAAAAACTGTTTTTT. J is TRBJ1-4 and V is TRBV6-1; unclear D gene. Germline CDR1 and CDR2: MNHNS and SASEGT. The CDR3 runs 14 residues. Trimming pared 3 bases from V and 4 bases from J, leaving 9 bases between.